The 26 T cell receptor beta chains below come from one sample, sequenced in a study of T-cell reconstitution after alpha-beta-depleted transplantation in children. The authors prepared the TCRbeta library with unique molecular identifiers. MiXCR was run by TCRdb on the PCR reads, yielding one entry per CDR3 protein. Of about 900,000 distinct CDR3 sequences listed, about 29% are singletons. The sequencing here drew on PBMCs, mostly from graft donor cells, taken 360 days after TCRalphabeta/CD19-depleted stem cell transplant. The source of these receptors is a boy under two years old who had a stem cell transplant for SCID, so the T cells may come from the graft donor.

V usage is TRBV5-1 and J usage is TRBJ2-1, with TRBD2 as a possible D gene (7 bases). V dropped 6 bases and J dropped 6 bases, with 16 bases sitting between them. Germline assignment: CDR1 SGHRS and CDR2 YFSETQ. CDR3 length equals 14 residues. In DNA form, the CDR3 reads TGCGCCAGCAAGGGGGGGGCCTTTGGCAATGAGCAGTTCTTC. The encoded protein is CASKGGAFGNEQFF.

This clonotype occurred a few times. The chain carries TRBV7-9 and TRBJ2-2; no clear D. Germline values: CDR1 SEHNR, CDR2 FQNEAQ (reference sequence). This CDR3 region has 13 residues. Trimming removed 5 bases from V and 7 bases from J, with 11 bases in between. The CDR3 loop is CASSPQVFGELFF. CDR3 bases: TGTGCCAGCAGCCCCCAGGTGTTCGGGGAGCTGTTTTTT.

The sample holds many counts of this clonotype. The V call is TRBV2, the J call TRBJ2-2; 7 positions agree with TRBD2. The CDR3 totals 16 residues. Germline V lookup: CDR1 SNHLY, CDR2 FYNNEI. Trimming removed 0 bases from V and 7 bases from J; junction bases left unmatched: 8. Written as DNA, the CDR3 is TGTGCCAGCAGTGAAGCGCTAAGCGGGGTTAACGGGGAGCTGTTTTTT. It is translated as CASSEALSGVNGELFF.

The J gene is TRBJ2-5, the V gene TRBV12-3 or TRBV12-4, with D possibly being TRBD2 (5 bases). The CDR3 has 16 residues. The V gene lost 7 bases and the J gene lost 1 base, with 19 bases spanning the gap. CDR3 DNA sequence: TGTGCCAGCACCTCATACGGGATCCGTCTCCAAGAGACCCAGTACTTC. Translated, it gives CASTSYGIRLQETQYF.

This clonotype was observed a handful of times. The rearrangement uses TRBV20-1 and TRBJ2-7, with D possibly matching TRBD1 (5 bases). V lost 6 bases, J lost 0 bases, and 18 bases lay in between. CDR1 is DFQATT and CDR2 is SNEGSKA in the germline V gene (reference sequence). The length of the CDR3 is 15 residues. The DNA of the CDR3 is TGCAGTGCGCCCAAGGGCAGGGCGAGCTCCTACGAGCAGTACTTC. Its protein product is CSAPKGRASSYEQYF.

This chain uses TRBV15 with TRBJ2-3; D not certain. CDR3 length: 17 amino acids. Germline V gene data show CDR1 as LNHNV and CDR2 as YYDKDF (reference sequence). V was trimmed by 3 bases and J by 0 bases, leaving 16 bases between them. CDR3 sequence: CATSRSPRAESTDTQYF. The CDR3 coding sequence is TGTGCCACCAGCAGGAGCCCCCGGGCGGAGAGCACAGATACGCAGTATTTT.

The chain recombines TRBV6-1 with TRBJ1-2; D may be TRBD1 (5 bases). The CDR3 loop spans 14 amino acids. Per germline, CDR1 MNHNS and CDR2 SASEGT. Trimming removed 0 bases from V and 4 bases from J, with 9 bases in between. DNA for the CDR3: TGTGCCAGCAGTGAAGCGCACAGGTCCTATGGCTACACCTTC. Amino acids: CASSEAHRSYGYTF.

The chain is built from TRBV2 and TRBJ2-4, with TRBD1 matching over 7 bases. After removal of 8 bases from V and 4 bases from J, the junction contained 5 bases not matched to a gene. This CDR3 is 13 amino acids long. Per the germline V gene, CDR1 is SNHLY and CDR2 is FYNNEI. In nucleotides, the CDR3 is TGTGCCAGCTTGGACAGGAGGAAAAACATTCAGTACTTC. This gives the protein CASLDRRKNIQYF.

This clonotype was counted a few times. The chain joins TRBV24-1 to TRBJ2-5, with TRBD2 matching 15 bases. The germline CDR1 and CDR2 sequences are KGHDR and SFDVKD. CDR3 size: 17 residues. The V gene end was trimmed by 0 bases and the J gene end by 3 bases; junction bases not matched to a gene: 1. The CDR3 DNA is TGTGCCACCAGTGATTTGCGGACTAGCGGGGGGGAAGAGACCCAGTACTTC. As protein: CATSDLRTSGGEETQYF.

In this sample, this clonotype turned up a few times. The V and J genes are TRBV7-2 and TRBJ1-3; D gene ambiguous. The CDR3 has 16 residues. Germline-derived CDR1 and CDR2 are SGHTA and FQGNSA. V lost 6 bases and J 0 bases, leaving 15 bases between the germline ends. CDR3 coding DNA: TGTGCCAGCAGGCTCCGTCCCTTGAGCTCTGGAAACACCATATATTTT. Protein: CASRLRPLSSGNTIYF.

This chain joins TRBV7-2 and TRBJ2-5; D perhaps matches TRBD2 (5 bases). The length of the CDR3 is 14 residues. Germline loops: CDR1 SGHTA, CDR2 FQGNSA. V was clipped by 5 bases and J by 4 bases, with 14 bases between them. CDR3 in DNA: TGTGCCAGCAGCCCCGGGCGGGTGGGAGAGACCCAGTACTTC. This codes for CASSPGRVGETQYF.

This clonotype has a handful of counts. The chain carries TRBV27 and TRBJ2-3; D unresolved. The CDR3 loop spans 14 amino acids. Trimming left V 3 bases short and J 4 bases short, with 11 bases between. CDR1 is MNHEY and CDR2 is SMNVEV in the germline V gene (reference sequence). CDR3 sequence reads: CASSFFGPPDTQYF. The CDR3 bases are TGTGCCAGCAGTTTTTTCGGGCCCCCAGATACGCAGTATTTT.

In this sample, this clonotype turned up many times. Written as DNA, the CDR3 is TGTGCCAGCAGTTCCCGACTAGGGTTGGACAATGAGCAGTTCTTC. As protein: CASSSRLGLDNEQFF. The rearrangement uses TRBV28 and TRBJ2-1; TRBD2 is a possible D gene (6 bases). Germline V lookup: CDR1 MDHEN, CDR2 SYDVKM. V lost 4 bases and J lost 5, with 15 bases in between. CDR3 length: 15 amino acids.

The chain uses TRBV25-1 and TRBJ2-3, with 8 nucleotides matching TRBD2. CDR1 is MGHDK, CDR2 SYGVNS, per germline. The junction had 7 bases not matched to a gene; V was cut back by 3 bases and J by 5 bases. This CDR3 has 15 residues. CDR3 DNA sequence: TGTGCCAGCAGTGACAGCGGGAGCTCCCGAGATACGCAGTATTTT. This codes for CASSDSGSSRDTQYF.

Concerning this clonotype itself: The junction departs from the called germline gene at one end, perhaps through a read error. The J gene is TRBJ2-1, the V gene TRBV7-6; 7 bases line up with TRBD2. The CDR3 consists of 16 residues. In germline, CDR1 is SGHVS, CDR2 FNYEAQ. CDR3: CASSLGLNRDYDEQFF. In DNA form, the CDR3 reads TGTGCCAGCAGCTTGGGGTTGAACCGGGACTACGATGAGCAGTTCTTC.

V gene TRBV20-1 combines with J gene TRBJ2-7; tentatively, D is TRBD2 (6 bases). The V and J ends lost 2 bases and 4 bases respectively, with 9 bases between them. Germline assignment: CDR1 DFQATT and CDR2 SNEGSKA (reference sequence). This CDR3 is 12 amino acids long. The CDR3 DNA sequence: TGCAGTGCTAGAAACGGGGGTTACGAGCAGTACTTC. Translation gives CSARNGGYEQYF.

The sample holds a few counts of this clonotype. The gene calls are TRBV7-2 and TRBJ1-1; TRBD1 agrees at 7 bases. Germline CDR1 is SGHTA and CDR2 is FQGNSA. This CDR3 has 11 amino acids. V was pared by 5 bases and J by 10 bases, with 4 bases of the junction left unmatched. The CDR3: CASSGGQRAFF. The CDR3 DNA is TGTGCCAGCAGCGGGGGACAGAGAGCTTTCTTT.

The chain recombines TRBV19 with TRBJ2-7, with 8 positions matching TRBD1. This CDR3 has 16 amino acids. From germline, CDR1 is LNHDA and CDR2 SQIVND (reference sequence). J gave up 0 bases and V 4 bases, and 8 bases lay outside the gene matches. The chain's CDR3 is CASSTRTGKVSYEQYF. DNA for the CDR3: TGTGCCAGTAGTACAAGGACAGGGAAGGTCTCCTACGAGCAGTACTTC.

This clonotype was counted between two and nine times. The J gene is TRBJ2-3, the V gene TRBV4-3, with 10 bases aligning to TRBD2. Germline CDR1 reads LGHNA; CDR2 reads YSLEER. V lost 1 base, J lost 5 bases, and 6 bases stayed unmatched. The CDR3 spans 16 residues. Here the CDR3 DNA reads TGCGCCAGCAGCCAAGGAAATAGCGGGGGGATAGATACGCAGTATTTT. It translates to CASSQGNSGGIDTQYF.

This clonotype was detected ten times or more. This chain links TRBV12-3 or TRBV12-4 with TRBJ1-2; D unclear. Trimming pared 1 base from V and 4 bases from J, leaving 10 bases between. The CDR3 is 14 amino acids. The CDR3 protein is CASSLGSGLYGYTF. The CDR3 bases are TGTGCCAGCAGTTTAGGGTCCGGGCTCTATGGCTACACCTTC.

V and J are TRBV9 and TRBJ1-5, with D uncertain. The V end was cut by 0 bases, the J end by 7 bases, with 11 bases between. From germline, CDR1 is SGDLS and CDR2 YYNGEE. The CDR3 spans 14 residues. DNA for the CDR3: TGTGCCAGCAGCGTAGACCCAGGTTCCCAGCCCCAGCATTTT. It encodes CASSVDPGSQPQHF.

The CDR3 here is CASSQIYGPYEQYF. DNA of the CDR3: TGTGCCAGCAGCCAGATATACGGCCCCTACGAGCAGTACTTC. This chain connects TRBV3-1 to TRBJ2-7; D unresolved. Trimming removed 3 bases at V and 2 bases at J, with 11 bases between. The CDR3 has 14 amino acids. CDR1 is LGHDT, CDR2 YNNKEL, per germline (reference sequence).

A few counts support this clonotype. This sequence joins TRBV7-3 and TRBJ2-1; D gene unclear. The germline CDR1 and CDR2 sequences are SGHTA and FQGTGA. The CDR3 contains 15 residues. Trimming removed 5 bases at V and 4 bases at J, with 15 bases between. CDR3 amino acids: CASSQESPPYNEQFF. The CDR3 coding sequence is TGTGCCAGCAGCCAGGAAAGCCCACCTTACAATGAGCAGTTCTTC.

J is TRBJ1-3 and V is TRBV6-1, with no clear D. V gave up 10 bases and J gave up 0 bases, with 19 bases separating them. Looked up from germline, CDR1 is MNHNS and CDR2 is SASEGT. The CDR3 is made up of 16 amino acids. CDR3 protein: CATSLRSLSSGNTIYF. DNA of the CDR3: TGTGCCACCTCTCTCCGGTCGTTGAGCTCTGGAAACACCATATATTTT.

This chain connects TRBV5-1 to TRBJ1-1; D remains ambiguous. Per the germline V gene, CDR1 is SGHRS and CDR2 is YFSETQ. The CDR3 contains 15 residues. The V and J ends lost 0 bases and 2 bases respectively, with 11 bases between them. CDR3 region: CASSLGQSSNTEAFF. The CDR3 bases are TGCGCCAGCAGCTTGGGACAAAGTTCTAACACTGAAGCTTTCTTT.

This clonotype appeared a few times. This sequence joins TRBV3-1 and TRBJ1-1; the match to TRBD1 covers 10 bases. This CDR3 comprises 14 residues. V dropped 4 bases and J dropped 10; count of bases not matched to a gene: 9. The V gene's germline CDR1 is LGHDT and CDR2 YNNKEL (reference sequence). CDR3 coding DNA: TGTGCCAGCAGCCCGGGGGGACAGGGGTCCGGAGCTTTCTTT. Its translation is CASSPGGQGSGAFF.